This T cell receptor beta chain was sequenced during a study of T cells in localized non-small cell lung cancer. The length of the CDR3 is 15 residues. Germline CDR1 and CDR2: LNHDA and SQIVND (reference sequence). After removal of 3 bases from V and 0 bases from J, the junction contained 5 bases not matched to a gene. Here immunoSEQ multiplex PCR was the method, and the copy in TCRdb shows in-frame clones only, minus some. The profile shows about 25,000 clones, 92% of them singletons. In the case of this clone: Its cognate antigen is unknown.

Study-wide findings and caveats: A denser population of T cells in blood accompanied longer overall survival. As only one tumor region underwent sequencing, heterogeneity remains possible. Adjacent uninvolved lung had the highest clonality, suggesting focused antigen responses. The appearance of a median roughly 61 of the top 100 tumor clones was seen in adjacent lung.

The chain employs TRBV19 and TRBJ2-7; 7 bases match TRBD2. This specimen consisted of peripheral blood, obtained before any cancer treatment. This sequence originates from a woman aged 40-69 years with stage I lung adenocarcinoma. CDR3 nucleotides: TGTGCCAGTAGTATGGGGCAGCGGGGCTCCTACGAGCAGTACTTC. It encodes CASSMGQRGSYEQYF.